This T cell receptor (beta chain) was retrieved from a study of shared clonotypes between healthy human individuals. Turning to the study itself: Each donor contributed plates that comprised three CD4 naive, three CD4 memory, two CD8 naive and one CD8 memory.

The material for each subset, its genomic DNA, was split evenly across several immunoSEQ plates. Assay used: immunoSEQ multiplex PCR; TCRdb lists only in-frame clones, some missing. The sample holds some 660,000 clones, 73% seen once. A remark on this clone: The same CDR3 is also encoded by other DNA sequences in this sample.

Every donor, a Caucasian adult, lived in Nashville, Tennessee. The CDR3 contains 14 residues. The germline V and J ends were trimmed by 2 bases and 1 base, with 8 bases remaining between them. Germline V gene sequence: CDR1 MDHEN, CDR2 SYDVKM. Sequenced: memory CD4+ T cells sorted from blood. Subset specified: CD45RA-negative fraction. The chain has TRBV28 and TRBJ2-5, with D possibly being TRBD2 (6 bases). The sequence was obtained from a woman between 25 and 40 years old in good health. The CDR3 loop reads CASSLTGSQETQYF. The CDR3 nucleotides are TGTGCCAGCAGTTTAACCGGGAGCCAAGAGACCCAGTACTTC. The variable domain in full, completed from reference TRBV28 and TRBJ2-5, reads DVKVTQSSRYLVKRTGEKVFLECVQDMDHENMFWYRQDPGLGLRLIYFSYDVKMKEKGDIPEGYSVSREKKERFSLILESASTNQTSMYLCASSLTGSQETQYFGPGTRLLVL.